The T cell receptor (beta chain) described here comes from a study of PD-L1 blockade in urothelial cancer. Background on the study: About nine tenths of the roughly 30 patients comprised males who had bladder-origin urothelial cancer.

The germline V and J ends were trimmed by 5 bases and 1 base, with 15 bases remaining between them. CDR1 and CDR2 from the germline V gene are WNHNN and SYGVQD (reference sequence). CDR3 length equals 15 residues. Per patient, between 1 and 8 samples were collected at pretreatment and on-treatment time points. Some clones are missing from TCRdb's copy, which holds only in-frame ones; the method was immunoSEQ multiplex PCR. This sample yields roughly 50,000 clones, of which nearly 90% are seen a single time; 6% to 9% belongs to the top ten. The TCR originated in a man aged 55 to 70 with urothelial cancer. The rearrangement joins TRBV10-1 to TRBJ2-7; D might be TRBD1 (6 bases). The source material was PBMCs, sampled around atezolizumab (anti-PD-L1) treatment. CDR3 loop: CASSSDRQVSYEQYF. The CDR3 nucleotides are TGCGCCAGCAGTAGCGATAGACAGGTATCCTACGAGCAGTACTTC.